This T cell receptor (beta chain) was recorded in a study of blood T cell repertoires in COVID-19. The junction had 7 bases not matched to a gene; V was cut back by 6 bases and J by 5 bases. The CDR3 runs 15 residues. Germline values: CDR1 SNHLY, CDR2 FYNNEI. As originally analysed: Reference gene primers were amplified, and this amplification served to estimate nucleated cell counts. Only in-frame clones appear in the TCRdb table, and some are missing; sequencing was by immunoSEQ multiplex PCR. The V and J calls and the clone size are those of that table, but D and trimming were determined from the DNA. Seen here are approximately 35,000 clones, approximately 85% observed once, and the top ten hold under 7.5%.

The chain is built from TRBV2 and TRBJ2-2, with 9 bases identical to TRBD1. The specimen was peripheral blood. The source of this sequence is a man aged 55 to 70 with active COVID-19. The CDR3 loop reads CASRGTGRETGELFF. The DNA for the CDR3 is TGTGCCAGCAGGGGGACAGGGAGAGAGACCGGGGAGCTGTTTTTT.